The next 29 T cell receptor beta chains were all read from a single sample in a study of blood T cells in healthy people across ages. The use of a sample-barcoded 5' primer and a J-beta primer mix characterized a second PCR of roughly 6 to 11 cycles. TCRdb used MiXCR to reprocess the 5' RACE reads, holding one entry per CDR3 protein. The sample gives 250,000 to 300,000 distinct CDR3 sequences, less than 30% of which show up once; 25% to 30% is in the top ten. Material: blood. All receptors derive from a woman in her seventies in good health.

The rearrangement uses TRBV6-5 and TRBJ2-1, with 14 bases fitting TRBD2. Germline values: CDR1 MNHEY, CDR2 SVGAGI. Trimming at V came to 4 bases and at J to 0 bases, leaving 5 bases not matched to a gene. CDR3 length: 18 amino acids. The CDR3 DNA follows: TGTGCCAGCAGTTGGGGGACTAGCGGGAGAAGCTCCTACAATGAGCAGTTCTTC. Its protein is CASSWGTSGRSSYNEQFF.

CDR3 bases: TGTGCCAGCAGTTTAAGGCAGGGGGCTGCAGATACGCAGTATTTT. Residues: CASSLRQGAADTQYF. The chain has TRBV12-3 or TRBV12-4 and TRBJ2-3; 8 bases line up with TRBD1. The CDR3 length is 15 residues. J gave up 4 bases and V 2 bases, and 5 bases lay outside the gene matches.

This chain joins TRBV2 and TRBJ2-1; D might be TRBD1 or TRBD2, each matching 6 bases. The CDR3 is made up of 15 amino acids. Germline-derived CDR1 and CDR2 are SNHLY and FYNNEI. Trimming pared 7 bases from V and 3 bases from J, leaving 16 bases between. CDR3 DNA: TGTGCCAGCATCGACAGGTCCGGGGGCTACAATGAGCAGTTCTTC. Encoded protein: CASIDRSGGYNEQFF.

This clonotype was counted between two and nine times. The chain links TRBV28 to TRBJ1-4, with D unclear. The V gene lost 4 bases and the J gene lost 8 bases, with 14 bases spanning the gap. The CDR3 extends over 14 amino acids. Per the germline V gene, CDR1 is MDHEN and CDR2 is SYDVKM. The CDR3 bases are TGTGCCAGCAGTTCCGCGGACGGATTAGAAAAACTGTTTTTT. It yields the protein CASSSADGLEKLFF.

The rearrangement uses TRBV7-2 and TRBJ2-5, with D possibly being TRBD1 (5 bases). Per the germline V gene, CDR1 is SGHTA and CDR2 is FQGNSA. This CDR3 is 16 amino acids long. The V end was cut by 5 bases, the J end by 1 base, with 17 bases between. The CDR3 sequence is CASSPPGISGQETQYF. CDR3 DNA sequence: TGTGCCAGCAGCCCGCCAGGGATTTCGGGCCAAGAGACCCAGTACTTC.

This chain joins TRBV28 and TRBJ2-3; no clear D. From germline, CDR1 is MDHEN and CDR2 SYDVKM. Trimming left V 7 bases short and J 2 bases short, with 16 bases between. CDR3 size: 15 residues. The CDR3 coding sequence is TGTGCCAGCACCTCCGCTGGCTATAACACAGATACGCAGTATTTT. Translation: CASTSAGYNTDTQYF.

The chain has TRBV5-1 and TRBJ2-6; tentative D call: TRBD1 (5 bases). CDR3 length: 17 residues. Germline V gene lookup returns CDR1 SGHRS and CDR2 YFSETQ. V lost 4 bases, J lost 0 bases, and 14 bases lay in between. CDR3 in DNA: TGCGCCAGCAGCACAGGACACGCAAGCTCTGGGGCCAACGTCCTGACTTTC. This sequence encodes CASSTGHASSGANVLTF.

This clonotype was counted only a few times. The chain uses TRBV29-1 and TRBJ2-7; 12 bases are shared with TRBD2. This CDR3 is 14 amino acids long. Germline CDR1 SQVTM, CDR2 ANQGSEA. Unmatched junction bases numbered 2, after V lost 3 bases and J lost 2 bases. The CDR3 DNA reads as TGCAGCGTTGAGCTAGCGGGGGGGACCTACGAGCAGTACTTC. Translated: CSVELAGGTYEQYF.

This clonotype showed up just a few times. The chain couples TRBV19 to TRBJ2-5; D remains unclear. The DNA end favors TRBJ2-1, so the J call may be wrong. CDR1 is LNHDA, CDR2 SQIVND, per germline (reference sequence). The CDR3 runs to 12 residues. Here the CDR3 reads CASSWNSLEQFF. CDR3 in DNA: TGTGCCAGTAGCTGGAACAGTCTTGAGCAGTTCTTC.

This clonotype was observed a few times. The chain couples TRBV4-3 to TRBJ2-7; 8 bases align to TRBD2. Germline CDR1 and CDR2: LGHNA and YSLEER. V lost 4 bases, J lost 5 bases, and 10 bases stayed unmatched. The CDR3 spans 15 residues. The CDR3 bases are TGCGCCAGCAGCCCAGGAGCGGGAGTTTTCAACGAGCAGTACTTC. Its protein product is CASSPGAGVFNEQYF.

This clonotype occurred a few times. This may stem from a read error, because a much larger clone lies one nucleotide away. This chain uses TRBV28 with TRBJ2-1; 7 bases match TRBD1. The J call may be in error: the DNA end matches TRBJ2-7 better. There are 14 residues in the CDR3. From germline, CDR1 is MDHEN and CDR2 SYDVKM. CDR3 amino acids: CAGRAAGTAYEQYF. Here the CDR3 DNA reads TGTGCCGGCCGGGCCGCTGGGACAGCCTACGAGCAGTACTTC.

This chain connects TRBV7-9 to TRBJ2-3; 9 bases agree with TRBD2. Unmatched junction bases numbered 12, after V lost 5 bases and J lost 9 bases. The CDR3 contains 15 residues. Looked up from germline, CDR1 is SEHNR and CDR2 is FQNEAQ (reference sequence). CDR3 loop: CASSPKLREGLTQYF. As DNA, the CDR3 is TGTGCCAGCAGCCCAAAACTGCGGGAGGGCCTGACGCAGTATTTT.

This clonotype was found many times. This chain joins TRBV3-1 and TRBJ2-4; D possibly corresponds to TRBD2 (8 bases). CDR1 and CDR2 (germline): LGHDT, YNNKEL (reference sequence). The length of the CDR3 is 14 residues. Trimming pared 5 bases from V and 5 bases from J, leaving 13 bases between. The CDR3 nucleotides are TGTGCCAGCAGCTCCGGGAGGGGGCAAAACATTCAGTACTTC. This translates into CASSSGRGQNIQYF. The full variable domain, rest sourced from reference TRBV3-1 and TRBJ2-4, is DTAVSQTPKYLVTQMGNDKSIKCEQNLGHDTMYWYKQDSKKFLKIMFSYNNKELIINETVPNRFSPKSPDKAHLNLHINSLELGDSAVYFCASSSGRGQNIQYFGAGTRLSVL.

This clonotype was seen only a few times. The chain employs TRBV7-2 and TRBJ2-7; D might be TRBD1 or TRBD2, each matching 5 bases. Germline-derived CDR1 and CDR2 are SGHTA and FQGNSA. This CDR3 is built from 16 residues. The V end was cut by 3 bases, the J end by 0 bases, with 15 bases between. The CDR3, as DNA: TGTGCCAGCAGCTTGAGGGGATCCTCAAGCTCCTACGAGCAGTACTTC. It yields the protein CASSLRGSSSSYEQYF. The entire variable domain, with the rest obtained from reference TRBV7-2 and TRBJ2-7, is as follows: GAGVSQSPSNKVTEKGKDVELRCDPISGHTALYWYRQSLGQGLEFLIYFQGNSAPDKSGLPSDRFSAERTGGSVSTLTIQRTQQEDSAVYLCASSLRGSSSSYEQYFGPGTRLTVT.

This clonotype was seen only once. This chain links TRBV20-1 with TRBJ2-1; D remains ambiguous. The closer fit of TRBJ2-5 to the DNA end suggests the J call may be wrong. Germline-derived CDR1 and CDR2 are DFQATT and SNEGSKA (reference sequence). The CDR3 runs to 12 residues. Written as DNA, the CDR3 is TGCAGTGCTAGGGTCCCCATGGAGACCCAGTACTTC. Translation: CSARVPMETQYF.

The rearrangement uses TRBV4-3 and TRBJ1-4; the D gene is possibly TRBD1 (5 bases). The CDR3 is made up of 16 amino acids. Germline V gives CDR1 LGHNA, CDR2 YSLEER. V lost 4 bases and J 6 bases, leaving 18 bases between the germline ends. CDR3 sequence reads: CASSLTPGREDEKLFF. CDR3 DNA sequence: TGCGCCAGCAGCCTCACCCCAGGCAGGGAGGATGAAAAACTGTTTTTT.

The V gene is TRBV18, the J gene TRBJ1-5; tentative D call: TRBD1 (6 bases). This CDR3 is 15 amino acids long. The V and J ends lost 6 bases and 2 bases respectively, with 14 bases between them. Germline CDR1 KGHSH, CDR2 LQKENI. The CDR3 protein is CASSEGRGGNQPQHF. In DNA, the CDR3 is TGTGCCAGCTCCGAGGGCAGGGGCGGCAATCAGCCCCAGCATTTT.

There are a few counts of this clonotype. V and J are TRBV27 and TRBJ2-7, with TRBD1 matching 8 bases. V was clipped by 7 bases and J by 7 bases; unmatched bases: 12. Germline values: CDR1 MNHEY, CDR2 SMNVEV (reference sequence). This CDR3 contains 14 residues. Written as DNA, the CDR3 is TGTGCCAGCAAGTCCAGGGGGCGCGCGGAAGAGCAGTACTTC. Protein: CASKSRGRAEEQYF.

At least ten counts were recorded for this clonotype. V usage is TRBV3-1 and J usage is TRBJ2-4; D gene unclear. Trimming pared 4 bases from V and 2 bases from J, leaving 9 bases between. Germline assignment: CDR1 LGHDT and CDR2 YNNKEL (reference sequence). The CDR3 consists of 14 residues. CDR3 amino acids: CASSPVYTKNIQYF. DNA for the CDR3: TGTGCCAGCAGCCCCGTTTATACCAAAAACATTCAGTACTTC.

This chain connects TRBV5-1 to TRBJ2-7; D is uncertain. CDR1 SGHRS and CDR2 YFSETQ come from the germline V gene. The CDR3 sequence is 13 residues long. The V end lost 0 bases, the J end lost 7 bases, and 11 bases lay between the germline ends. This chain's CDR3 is CASSLGIQREQYF. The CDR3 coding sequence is TGCGCCAGCAGCTTGGGGATCCAAAGGGAGCAGTACTTC.

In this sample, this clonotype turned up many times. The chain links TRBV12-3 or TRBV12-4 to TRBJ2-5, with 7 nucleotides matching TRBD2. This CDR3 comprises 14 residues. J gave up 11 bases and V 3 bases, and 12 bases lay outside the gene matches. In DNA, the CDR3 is TGTGCCAGCAGTTTGATAGCGGGTCGATTGGAGCAGTACTTC. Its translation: CASSLIAGRLEQYF.

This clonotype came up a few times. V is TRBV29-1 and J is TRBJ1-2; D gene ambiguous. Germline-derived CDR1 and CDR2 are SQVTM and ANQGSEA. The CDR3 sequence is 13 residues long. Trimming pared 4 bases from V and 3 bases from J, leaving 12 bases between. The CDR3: CSVGRRQDYGYTF. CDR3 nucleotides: TGCAGCGTTGGTCGTCGTCAGGACTATGGCTACACCTTC.

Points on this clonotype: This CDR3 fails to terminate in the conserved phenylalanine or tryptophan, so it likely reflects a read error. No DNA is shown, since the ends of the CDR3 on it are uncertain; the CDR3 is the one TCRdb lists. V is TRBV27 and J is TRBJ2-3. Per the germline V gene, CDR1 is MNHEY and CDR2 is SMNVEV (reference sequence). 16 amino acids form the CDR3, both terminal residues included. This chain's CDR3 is CASSPQAVTLTDTQVV.

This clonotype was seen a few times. The CDR3 DNA follows: TGTGCCAGCAGCCACGGACTAGTAGGCAATGAGCAGTTCTTC. Protein sequence: CASSHGLVGNEQFF. The chain carries TRBV7-2 and TRBJ2-1, with 7 nucleotides matching TRBD2. This CDR3 has 14 residues. The germline V gene encodes CDR1 SGHTA and CDR2 FQGNSA. V lost 5 bases and J lost 6; bases outside the gene matches: 7. Drawing the rest from reference TRBV7-2 and TRBJ2-1, the complete variable domain is GAGVSQSPSNKVTEKGKDVELRCDPISGHTALYWYRQSLGQGLEFLIYFQGNSAPDKSGLPSDRFSAERTGGSVSTLTIQRTQQEDSAVYLCASSHGLVGNEQFFGPGTRLTVL.

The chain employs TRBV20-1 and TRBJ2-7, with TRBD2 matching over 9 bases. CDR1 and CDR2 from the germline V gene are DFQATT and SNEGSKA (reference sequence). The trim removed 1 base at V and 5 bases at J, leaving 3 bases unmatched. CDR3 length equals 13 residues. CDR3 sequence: CSARGLAENEQYF. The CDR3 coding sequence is TGCAGTGCTAGAGGACTAGCGGAGAACGAGCAGTACTTC.

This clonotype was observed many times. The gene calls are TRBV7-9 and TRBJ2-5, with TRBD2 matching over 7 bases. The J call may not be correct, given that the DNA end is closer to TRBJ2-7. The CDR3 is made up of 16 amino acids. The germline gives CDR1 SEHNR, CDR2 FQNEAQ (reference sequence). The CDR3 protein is CASSLGAGGSAYEQYF. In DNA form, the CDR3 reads TGTGCCAGCAGCCTAGGGGCTGGCGGGAGTGCTTACGAGCAGTACTTC.

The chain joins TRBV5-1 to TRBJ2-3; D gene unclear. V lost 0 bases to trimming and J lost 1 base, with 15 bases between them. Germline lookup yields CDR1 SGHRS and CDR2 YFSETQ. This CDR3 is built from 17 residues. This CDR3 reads CASSLEYVGSGTDTQYF. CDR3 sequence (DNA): TGCGCCAGCAGCTTGGAGTATGTGGGGTCTGGCACAGATACGCAGTATTTT. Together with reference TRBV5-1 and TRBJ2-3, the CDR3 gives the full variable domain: KAGVTQTPRYLIKTRGQQVTLSCSPISGHRSVSWYQQTPGQGLQFLFEYFSETQRNKGNFPGRFSGRQFSNSRSEMNVSTLELGDSALYLCASSLEYVGSGTDTQYFGPGTRLTVL.

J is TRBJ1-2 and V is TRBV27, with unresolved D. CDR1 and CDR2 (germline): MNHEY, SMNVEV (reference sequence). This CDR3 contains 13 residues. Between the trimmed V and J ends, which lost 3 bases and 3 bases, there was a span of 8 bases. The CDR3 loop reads CASSLRAYYGYTF. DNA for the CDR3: TGTGCCAGCAGTTTGAGGGCCTACTATGGCTACACCTTC.

CDR3 sequence: CASSLGSRASHEKLFF. The DNA of the CDR3 is TGCGCCAGCAGCTTGGGGTCCCGGGCCAGCCATGAAAAACTGTTTTTT. This chain connects TRBV5-1 to TRBJ1-4; D unresolved. V was shortened by 0 bases and J by 6 bases, with 15 bases between the two germline ends. The CDR3 loop spans 16 amino acids. Germline values: CDR1 SGHRS, CDR2 YFSETQ.